The rows below give T cell receptor beta chains drawn from one sample of a study of T cells after somatic rescue of genetic block. Using immunoSEQ multiplex PCR, the repertoire was profiled, and TCRdb retains in-frame clones only, with some absent. The repertoire holds tens of thousands of clones, with 75% to 90% as singletons. Sequenced material: peripheral blood mononuclear cells (PBMCs). Every receptor here comes from a woman under 30. The CDR3 runs from the conserved cysteine through the conserved F or W. D genes are given only for firm matches. Only some rows state a clone size, as once, few, many or a class for expanded clones.

d_gene | j_gene | v_gene | abundance | CDR3nt | CDR3aa
- | TRBJ1-1 | TRBV7-9 | - | TGTGCCAGCAGCTTTCTGACATACCCTGAAGCTTTCTTT | CASSFLTYPEAFF
- | TRBJ2-1 | TRBV5-5 | - | TGTGCCAGCAGCTTTTGGCAAGCCAATGAGCAGTTCTTC | CASSFWQANEQFF
TRBD2 | TRBJ2-7 | TRBV7-2 | once | TGTGCCAGCAGTTTCCAGGCAACTAGCGAGTACGAGCAGTACTTC | CASSFQATSEYEQYF
- | TRBJ2-7 | TRBV6-5 | once | TGTGCCAGCAGTTATGACCTCTGGAACGAGCAGTACTTC | CASSYDLWNEQYF
TRBD1 | TRBJ1-2 | TRBV30 | few | TGTGCCGGTTGGGGACAGCCCTATGGCTACACCTTC | CAGWGQPYGYTF
TRBD2 | TRBJ2-7 | TRBV2 | - | TGTGCCAGCAGTGAATTGGGGGAGGGCCAGGACGAGCAGTACTTC | CASSELGEGQDEQYF
- | TRBJ2-2 | TRBV4-1 | - | TGCGCCAGCAGCCAACTTAGCGCCGGGGAGGGGGAGCTGTTTTTT | CASSQLSAGEGELFF
TRBD1 | TRBJ2-5 | TRBV28 | - | TGTGCCAGCAGTTTACTGGGGCAGGGGGTCCAAGAGACCCAGTACTTC | CASSLLGQGVQETQYF
- | TRBJ2-2 | TRBV6-6 | - | TGTGCCAGCAGCGGGACAACGAACACCGGGGAGCTGTTTTTT | CASSGTTNTGELFF
TRBD1 | TRBJ2-2 | TRBV2 | once | TGTGCCAGCAGTGTGGGATTGGGACAGGGGGCGAGCGGGGAGCTGTTTTTT | CASSVGLGQGASGELFF
TRBD1 | TRBJ1-5 | TRBV6-4 | - | TGTGCCAGCAGTGACTCGGAGGGGGCTGGACAGCCCCAGCATTTT | CASSDSEGAGQPQHF
- | TRBJ2-7 | TRBV28 | - | TGTGCCAGCAGTACCGTCGGGAAGCAGTACTTC | CASSTVGKQYF
TRBD1 | TRBJ1-5 | TRBV5-6 | - | TGTGCCAGCAGCTTGACCGGGACAGGGGGAGAGCCCCAGCATTTT | CASSLTGTGGEPQHF
TRBD1 | TRBJ1-1 | TRBV7-9 | once | TGTGCCAGCAGCACCGACAGGGGGTCAGACACTGAAGCTTTCTTT | CASSTDRGSDTEAFF
TRBD2 | TRBJ2-1 | TRBV13 | - | TGTGCCAGCAGCTTAGGCATACTAGCGGGAGAAGAGCAGTTCTTC | CASSLGILAGEEQFF
- | TRBJ1-2 | TRBV27 | few | TGTGCCAGCAGTTTCGCCAGGTCCGCTGGCTACACCTTC | CASSFARSAGYTF
TRBD2 | TRBJ2-7 | TRBV6-4 | few | TGTGCCAGCAGTGACGGGACTAGCGGGAGCGAGCAGTACTTC | CASSDGTSGSEQYF
- | TRBJ1-2 | TRBV30 | - | TGTGCCTGGAGTTCCCAAGGGGGGTCCTATGGCTACACCTTC | CAWSSQGGSYGYTF
TRBD2 | TRBJ2-1 | TRBV5-6 | - | TGTGCCAGCAGCAAATATAGCGGGAGGGCCGGTCGAGTTGAGCAGTTCTTC | CASSKYSGRAGRVEQFF
- | TRBJ2-7 | TRBV5-1 | - | TGCGCCAGCAGCTTGCCGGCGAATGGGGGGTCAGAGCAGTACTTC | CASSLPANGGSEQYF
- | TRBJ2-7 | TRBV7-9 | - | TGTGCCAGCAGCTTATGGCGGGCTGGTGGCAGGATCACCTACGAGCAGTACTTC | CASSLWRAGGRITYEQYF
- | TRBJ1-2 | TRBV9 | - | TGTGCCAGCAGCGTAGGGGCAAACTATGGCTACACCTTC | CASSVGANYGYTF
- | TRBJ2-1 | TRBV6-1 | - | TGTGCCAGCAGTGAGGGGGCGGATCCCTACAATGAGCAGTTCTTC | CASSEGADPYNEQFF
- | TRBJ1-1 | TRBV6-5 | - | TGTGCCAGCAGTTACTCGCCCGGCATGAACACTGAAGCTTTCTTT | CASSYSPGMNTEAFF
TRBD1 | TRBJ2-7 | TRBV11-2 | - | TGTGCCAGCAGCGTAGACAGGGGTCTCCTCTCCTACGAGCAGTACTTC | CASSVDRGLLSYEQYF
- | TRBJ2-2 | TRBV21-1 | - | TGTGCCAGCAGCAAAGGGGGCGCGGACACCGGGGAGCTGTTTTTT | CASSKGGADTGELFF
TRBD2 | TRBJ2-7 | TRBV5-4 | - | TGTGCCAGCAGCTTGGAAGCTAGCGGCCCCTACGAGCAGTACTTC | CASSLEASGPYEQYF
- | TRBJ2-3 | TRBV7-2 | - | TGTGCCAGCAGCTTAGGCACAGATACGCAGTATTTT | CASSLGTDTQYF
TRBD2 | TRBJ2-4 | TRBV2 | - | TGTGCCAGCAGTGAAGCGGGTTCGACTAGCGGGAGGATCCCAATGAACATTCAGTACTTC | CASSEAGSTSGRIPMNIQYF
TRBD1 | TRBJ2-7 | TRBV7-9 | - | TGTGCCAGCAGCTCTAACCGGGACAGCACCTACGAGCAGTACTTC | CASSSNRDSTYEQYF
TRBD1 | TRBJ2-7 | TRBV4-3 | - | TGCGCCAGCAGCCTAGACCGGGACAGGGGTGACGAGCAGTACTTC | CASSLDRDRGDEQYF
- | TRBJ2-5 | TRBV5-1 | - | TGCGCCAGCAGCTTGGCAGGGGATGAGACCCAGTACTTC | CASSLAGDETQYF
TRBD1 | TRBJ1-3 | TRBV28 | - | TGTGCCACCAGGGGGCAGTCTGGAAACACCATATATTTT | CATRGQSGNTIYF
- | TRBJ2-2 | TRBV29-1 | - | TGCAGCGCCGACAACCTGAACACCGGGGAGCTGTTTTTT | CSADNLNTGELFF
TRBD1 | TRBJ1-1 | TRBV9 | - | TGTGCCAGCAGCGTAGCTTTGAGGGGGACAGGGGACCAGAACACTGAAGCTTTCTTT | CASSVALRGTGDQNTEAFF
- | TRBJ1-5 | TRBV4-1 | - | TGCGCCAGCAGCCAACCCGGACAGAGCAATCAGCCCCAGCATTTT | CASSQPGQSNQPQHF
- | TRBJ2-7 | TRBV7-9 | - | TGTGCCAGCAGCCCCGTCCTATTCGGGTACGAGCAGTACTTC | CASSPVLFGYEQYF
- | TRBJ1-3 | TRBV9 | - | TGTGCCAGCAGCCCCTTGGCAGGGCGCTCTGGAAACACCATATATTTT | CASSPLAGRSGNTIYF
- | TRBJ2-7 | TRBV11-2 | few | TGTGCCAGCAGCTTAGGCAAAGGACCCTACGAGCAGTACTTC | CASSLGKGPYEQYF
- | TRBJ2-1 | TRBV18 | - | TGTGCCAGCTCACCATTACAGGTGAGCTCCTACAATGAGCAGTTCTTC | CASSPLQVSSYNEQFF
TRBD2 | TRBJ2-3 | TRBV7-9 | - | TGTGCCAGCAGCCCACCTGGGACTAGGAGCACAGATACGCAGTATTTT | CASSPPGTRSTDTQYF
- | TRBJ2-1 | TRBV5-1 | - | TGCGCCAGCAGCCGGAGGCTGGGATCATCCTACAATGAGCAGTTCTTC | CASSRRLGSSYNEQFF
TRBD1 | TRBJ1-4 | TRBV28 | - | TGTGCCAGCAGTTTAGGGACAGGGGCCTTTGAAAAACTGTTTTTT | CASSLGTGAFEKLFF
TRBD2 | TRBJ2-7 | TRBV5-1 | - | TGCGCCAGCAGTCCAGGACTAGCGGGAGGGCCTGGGGAGCAGTACTTC | CASSPGLAGGPGEQYF
- | TRBJ2-7 | TRBV29-1 | - | TGCAGCGTTCGGGCGGGAAGGGGTTCCTACGAGCAGTACTTC | CSVRAGRGSYEQYF
- | TRBJ2-2 | TRBV6-4 | - | TGTGCCAGCAGTGACCAGGGCGGCAACACCGGGGAGCTGTTTTTT | CASSDQGGNTGELFF
TRBD1 | TRBJ2-5 | TRBV7-3 | once | TGTGCCAGCAGCTCTCGAAGGGGGCCCCAAGAGACCCAGTACTTC | CASSSRRGPQETQYF